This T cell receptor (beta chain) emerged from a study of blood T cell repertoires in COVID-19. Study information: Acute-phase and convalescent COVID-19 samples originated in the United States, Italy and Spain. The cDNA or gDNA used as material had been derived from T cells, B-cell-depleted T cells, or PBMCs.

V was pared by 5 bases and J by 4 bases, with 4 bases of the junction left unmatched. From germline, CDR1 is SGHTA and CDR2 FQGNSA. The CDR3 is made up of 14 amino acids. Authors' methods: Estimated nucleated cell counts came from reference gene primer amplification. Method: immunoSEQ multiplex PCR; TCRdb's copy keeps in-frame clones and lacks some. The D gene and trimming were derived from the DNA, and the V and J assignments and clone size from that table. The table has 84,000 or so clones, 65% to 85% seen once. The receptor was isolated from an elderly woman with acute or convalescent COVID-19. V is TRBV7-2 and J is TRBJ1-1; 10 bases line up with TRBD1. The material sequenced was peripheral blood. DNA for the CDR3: TGTGCCAGCAGCCGGACAGGGGGGAGCACTGAAGCTTTCTTT. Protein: CASSRTGGSTEAFF.